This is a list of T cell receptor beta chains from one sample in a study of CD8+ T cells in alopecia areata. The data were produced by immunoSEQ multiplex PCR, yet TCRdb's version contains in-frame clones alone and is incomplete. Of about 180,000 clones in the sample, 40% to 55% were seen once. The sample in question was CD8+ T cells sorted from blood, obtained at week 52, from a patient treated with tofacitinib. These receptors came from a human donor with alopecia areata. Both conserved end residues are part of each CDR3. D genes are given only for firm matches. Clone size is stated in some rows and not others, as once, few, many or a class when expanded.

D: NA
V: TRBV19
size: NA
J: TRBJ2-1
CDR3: CASSIDPGVSWNEQFF
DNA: TGTGCCAGTAGTATAGATCCAGGGGTAAGTTGGAATGAGCAGTTCTTC

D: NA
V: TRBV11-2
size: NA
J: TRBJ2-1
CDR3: CASSLRSYNEQFF
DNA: TGTGCCAGCAGCCTCAGGTCCTACAATGAGCAGTTCTTC

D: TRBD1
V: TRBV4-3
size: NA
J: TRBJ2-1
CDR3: CASSLRDSDEQFF
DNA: TGCGCCAGCAGCCTCCGGGACAGCGATGAGCAGTTCTTC

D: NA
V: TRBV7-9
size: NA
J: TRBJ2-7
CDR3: CASSSPRDEEDEQYF
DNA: TGTGCCAGCAGCTCCCCCAGGGATGAGGAAGACGAGCAGTACTTC

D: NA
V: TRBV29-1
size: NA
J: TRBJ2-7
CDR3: CSVEYPSNGEQYF
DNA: TGCAGCGTTGAATATCCGTCAAACGGCGAGCAGTACTTC

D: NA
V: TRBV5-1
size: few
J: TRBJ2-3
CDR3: CASSLVLGDTQYF
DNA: TGCGCCAGCAGCTTGGTTTTAGGGGATACGCAGTATTTT

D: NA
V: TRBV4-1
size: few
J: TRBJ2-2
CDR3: CASSQGGGTGELFF
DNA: TGCGCCAGCAGCCAAGGAGGGGGCACCGGGGAGCTGTTTTTT

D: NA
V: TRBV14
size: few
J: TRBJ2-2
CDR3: CASSQDPRGPNTGELFF
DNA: TGTGCCAGCAGCCAAGATCCGAGAGGTCCGAACACCGGGGAGCTGTTTTTT

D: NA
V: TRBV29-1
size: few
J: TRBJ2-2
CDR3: CSVRGTGSGGELFF
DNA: TGCAGCGTTCGGGGTACGGGATCCGGCGGGGAGCTGTTTTTT

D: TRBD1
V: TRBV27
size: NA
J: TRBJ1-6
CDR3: CASSPVQGGSSPLHF
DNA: TGTGCCAGCAGTCCCGTACAGGGGGGAAGTTCACCCCTCCACTTT

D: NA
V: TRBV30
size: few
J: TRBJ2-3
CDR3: CAWSLRDTGTDTQYF
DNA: TGTGCCTGGAGTCTCCGGGACACAGGCACAGATACGCAGTATTTT

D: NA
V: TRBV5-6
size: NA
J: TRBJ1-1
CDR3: CASSLTPNTEAFF
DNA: TGTGCCAGCAGCCTTACACCGAACACTGAAGCTTTCTTT

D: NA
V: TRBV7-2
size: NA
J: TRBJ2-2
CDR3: CASSSRLIPGELFF
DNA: TGTGCCAGCAGCTCCCGACTGATACCCGGGGAGCTGTTTTTT

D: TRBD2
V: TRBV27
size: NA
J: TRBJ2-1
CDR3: CASSPMTSGYNEQFF
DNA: TGTGCCAGCAGTCCTATGACTAGCGGATACAATGAGCAGTTCTTC

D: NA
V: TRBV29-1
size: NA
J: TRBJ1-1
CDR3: CSVAGVSVTEAFF
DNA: TGCAGCGTTGCAGGGGTTTCGGTCACTGAAGCTTTCTTT

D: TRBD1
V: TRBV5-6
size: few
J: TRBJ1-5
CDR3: CASSPGTEDQPQHF
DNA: TGTGCCAGCAGTCCCGGGACAGAGGATCAGCCCCAGCATTTT

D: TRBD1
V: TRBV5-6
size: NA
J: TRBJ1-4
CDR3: CASSWDRGNEKLFF
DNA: TGTGCCAGCAGCTGGGACAGGGGAAATGAAAAACTGTTTTTT

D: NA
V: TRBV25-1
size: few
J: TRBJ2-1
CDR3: CASSEYSSREQFF
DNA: TGTGCCAGCAGTGAATATTCCTCTCGTGAGCAGTTCTTC

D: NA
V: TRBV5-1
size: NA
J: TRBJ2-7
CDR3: CASSLGLETALYEQYF
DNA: TGCGCCAGCAGCTTGGGACTAGAGACGGCACTCTACGAGCAGTACTTC

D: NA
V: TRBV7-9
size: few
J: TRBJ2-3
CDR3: CASTAVGVSTDTQYF
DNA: TGTGCCAGCACCGCCGTGGGGGTGAGCACAGATACGCAGTATTTT

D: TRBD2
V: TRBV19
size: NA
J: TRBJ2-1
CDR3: CASSILGLAGVGSSYNEQFF
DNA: TGTGCCAGTAGTATCTTGGGACTAGCGGGGGTTGGGAGCTCCTACAATGAGCAGTTCTTC

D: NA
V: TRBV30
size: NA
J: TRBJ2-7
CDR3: CAWTTTGTGEQYF
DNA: TGTGCCTGGACCACTACAGGGACGGGGGAGCAGTACTTC

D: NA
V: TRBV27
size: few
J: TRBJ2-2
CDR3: CASSLRTGELFF
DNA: TGTGCCAGCAGTTTGAGGACCGGGGAGCTGTTTTTT